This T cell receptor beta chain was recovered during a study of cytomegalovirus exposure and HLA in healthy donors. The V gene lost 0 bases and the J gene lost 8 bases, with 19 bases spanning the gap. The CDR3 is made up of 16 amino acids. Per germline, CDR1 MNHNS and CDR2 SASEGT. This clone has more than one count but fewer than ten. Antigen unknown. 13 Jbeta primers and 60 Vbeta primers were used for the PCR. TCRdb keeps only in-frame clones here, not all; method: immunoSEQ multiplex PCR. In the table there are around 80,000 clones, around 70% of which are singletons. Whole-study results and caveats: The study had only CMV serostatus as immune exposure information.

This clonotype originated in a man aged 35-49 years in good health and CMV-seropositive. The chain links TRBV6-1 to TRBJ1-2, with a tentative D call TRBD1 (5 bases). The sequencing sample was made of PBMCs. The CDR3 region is CASSEAGQGSLRGYTF. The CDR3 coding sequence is TGTGCCAGCAGTGAAGCGGGGCAGGGAAGTTTACGAGGCTACACCTTC.